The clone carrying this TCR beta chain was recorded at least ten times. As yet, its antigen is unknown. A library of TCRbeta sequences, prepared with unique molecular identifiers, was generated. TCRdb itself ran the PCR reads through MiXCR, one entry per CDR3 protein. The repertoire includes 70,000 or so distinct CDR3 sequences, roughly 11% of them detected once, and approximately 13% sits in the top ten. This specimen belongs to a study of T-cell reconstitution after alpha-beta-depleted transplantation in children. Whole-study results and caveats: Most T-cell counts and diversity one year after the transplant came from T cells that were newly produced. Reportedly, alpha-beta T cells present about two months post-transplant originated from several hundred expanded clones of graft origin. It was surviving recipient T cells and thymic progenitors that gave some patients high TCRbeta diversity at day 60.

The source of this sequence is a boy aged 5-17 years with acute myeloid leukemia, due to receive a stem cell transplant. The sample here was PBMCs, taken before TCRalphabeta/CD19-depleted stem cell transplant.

CDR3 sequence: CAMTSGSSSYNEQFF. CDR3 DNA: TGTGCCATGACTAGCGGGTCAAGCTCCTACAATGAGCAGTTCTTC. The chain recombines TRBV10-3 with TRBJ2-1; TRBD2 matches 10 bases. J gave up 0 bases and V 9 bases, and 5 bases lay outside the gene matches. Germline V gene lookup returns CDR1 ENHRY and CDR2 SYGVKD. The CDR3 spans 15 residues.